Below, one TCR beta chain is given with its context. This sample is part of a study of blood T cell repertoires in COVID-19. As for the study in general: Spain, Italy and the United States supplied samples that represented acute and convalescent COVID-19. PBMCs, B-cell-depleted T cells, or T cells provided the cDNA or gDNA that made up the material.

Original processing methods: Reference gene primer amplification yielded estimated nucleated cell counts. This table comes from immunoSEQ multiplex PCR, and its TCRdb copy is limited to in-frame clones, with some not included. That table supplies the V and J calls and clone size; D and trimming were determined from the DNA. Here the sample spans 100,000 to 110,000 clones, approximately 93% being singletons. The CDR3 extends over 14 amino acids. V was trimmed by 6 bases and J by 2 bases, leaving 11 bases between them. Germline loops: CDR1 MNHEY, CDR2 SVGAGI. The clonotype was recovered from a man aged 45-60 years with active COVID-19. The chain carries TRBV6-5 and TRBJ1-5; D gene unclear. Sample: peripheral blood. Written as DNA, the CDR3 is TGTGCCAGCAGCCCCAGACGGGGCAATCAGCCCCAGCATTTT. It codes for CASSPRRGNQPQHF.